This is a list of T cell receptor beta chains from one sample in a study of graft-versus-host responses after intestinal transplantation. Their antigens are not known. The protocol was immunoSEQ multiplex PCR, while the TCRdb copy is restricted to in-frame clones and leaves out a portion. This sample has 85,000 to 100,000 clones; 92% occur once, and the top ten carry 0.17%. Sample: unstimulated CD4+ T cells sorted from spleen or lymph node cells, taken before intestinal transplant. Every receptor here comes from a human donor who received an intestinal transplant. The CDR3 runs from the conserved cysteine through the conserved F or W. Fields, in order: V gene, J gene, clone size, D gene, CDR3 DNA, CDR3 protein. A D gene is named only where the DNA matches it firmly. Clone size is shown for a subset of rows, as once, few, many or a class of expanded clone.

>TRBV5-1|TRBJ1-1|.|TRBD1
TGCGCCAGCAGCTTAGACAGGGGAGGGAACACTGAAGCTTTCTTT
CASSLDRGGNTEAFF
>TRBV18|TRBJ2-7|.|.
TGTGCCAGCTCACGTACAGGGAACGAGCAGTACTTC
CASSRTGNEQYF
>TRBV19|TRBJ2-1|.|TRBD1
TGTGCCAGTAGTCCCAGGAGGACAGGGGCGAATGAGCAGTTCTTC
CASSPRRTGANEQFF
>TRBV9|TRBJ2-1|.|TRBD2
TGTGCCAGCAGCGTTCTCAGCGGGAGCTCCCACAATGAGCAGTTCTTC
CASSVLSGSSHNEQFF
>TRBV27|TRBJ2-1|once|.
TGTGCCAGCAGTTTCAGTACGGGGAGTCTCGCTACACGGAATTACAATGAGCAGTTCTTC
CASSFSTGSLATRNYNEQFF
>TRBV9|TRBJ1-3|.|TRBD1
TGTGCCAGCAGCACAGGGGGGGGAAACACCATATATTTT
CASSTGGGNTIYF
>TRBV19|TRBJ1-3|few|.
TGTGCCACCAGGGTAGTAGGGGGAAACACCATATATTTT
CATRVVGGNTIYF
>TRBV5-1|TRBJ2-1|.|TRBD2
TGCGCCAGCAGCTGGACTAGCGGGAGTCGTGCTGAGCAGTTCTTC
CASSWTSGSRAEQFF
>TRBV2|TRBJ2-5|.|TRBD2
TGTGCCAGCAGCGAACTAGCGGAAGCCCAAGAGACCCAGTACTTC
CASSELAEAQETQYF
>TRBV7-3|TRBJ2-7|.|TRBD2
TGTGCCAGCAGCTCAGCGGGGGGCGAGCAGTACTTC
CASSSAGGEQYF
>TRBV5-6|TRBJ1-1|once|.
TGTGCCAGCAGCACTAGACGGAGACCGAACACTGAAGCTTTCTTT
CASSTRRRPNTEAFF
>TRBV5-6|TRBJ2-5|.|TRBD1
TGTGCCAGCAGCTTAAGTCCAGGGACAGGGTTGAGAGAGACCCAGTACTTC
CASSLSPGTGLRETQYF
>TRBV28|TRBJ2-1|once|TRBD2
TGTGCCAGCAGAATGACTAGCGGGGGACCCATCTCCTACAATGAGCAGTTCTTC
CASRMTSGGPISYNEQFF
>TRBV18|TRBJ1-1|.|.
TGTGCCAGCTCACCACTACAGATGAACACTGAAGCTTTCTTT
CASSPLQMNTEAFF
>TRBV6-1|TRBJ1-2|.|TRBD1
TGTGCCAGCACCGAGACAGGGGGCTATGGCTACACCTTC
CASTETGGYGYTF
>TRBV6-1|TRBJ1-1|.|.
TGTGCCAGCAGTGTAATGGGGAGCGCTGAAGCTTTCTTT
CASSVMGSAEAFF
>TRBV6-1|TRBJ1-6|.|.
TGTGCCAGCAGTGCCGGTTATAATTCACCCCTCCACTTT
CASSAGYNSPLHF
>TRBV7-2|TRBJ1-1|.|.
TGTGCCAGCAGCTTAACCGGGAACACTGAAGCTTTCTTT
CASSLTGNTEAFF
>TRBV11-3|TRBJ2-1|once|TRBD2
TGTGCCAGCAGCTTAGATGGGGCGGGAGTAGGCAATGAGCAGTTCTTC
CASSLDGAGVGNEQFF
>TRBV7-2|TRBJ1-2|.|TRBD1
TGTGCCAGCAGCTTATTCGTCCGGACAGGGGCCAACTATGGCTACACCTTC
CASSLFVRTGANYGYTF
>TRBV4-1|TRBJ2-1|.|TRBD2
TGCGCCAGCAGCCAAGATGTCAGGCCACTAGCGGGCTACAATGAGCAGTTCTTC
CASSQDVRPLAGYNEQFF
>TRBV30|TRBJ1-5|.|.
TGTGCCTGGGGGACTACCCACAATCAGCCCCAGCATTTT
CAWGTTHNQPQHF
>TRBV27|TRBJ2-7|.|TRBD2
TGTGCCAGCAGTTATCGACAGGTGACAGCGGGAGGTCGTGAGCAGTACTTC
CASSYRQVTAGGREQYF
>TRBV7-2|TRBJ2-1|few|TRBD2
TGTGCCAGCAGCTTCGGGGCTAGCGGGGAGCAGTTCTTC
CASSFGASGEQFF
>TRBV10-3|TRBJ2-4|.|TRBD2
TGTGCCATCAGTGAGTCTCCGGGACTAGCGGGAGTTCGGGACATTCAGTACTTC
CAISESPGLAGVRDIQYF
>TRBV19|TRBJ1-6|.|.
TGTGCCTTAGACCGGGGTACGGATTCACCCCTCCACTTT
CALDRGTDSPLHF
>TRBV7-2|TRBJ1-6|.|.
TGTGCCAGCGCCGTAGTGGGGGGATCACCCCTCCACTTT
CASAVVGGSPLHF
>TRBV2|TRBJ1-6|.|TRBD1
TGTGCCAGCAGGGAACAAAGGGGGCTAGGGTCACCCCTCCACTTT
CASREQRGLGSPLHF
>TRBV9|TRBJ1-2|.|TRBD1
TGTGCCAGCGGAAAATTAGGAGGGACAGGGGGCCACAGGAACTATGGCTACACCTTC
CASGKLGGTGGHRNYGYTF